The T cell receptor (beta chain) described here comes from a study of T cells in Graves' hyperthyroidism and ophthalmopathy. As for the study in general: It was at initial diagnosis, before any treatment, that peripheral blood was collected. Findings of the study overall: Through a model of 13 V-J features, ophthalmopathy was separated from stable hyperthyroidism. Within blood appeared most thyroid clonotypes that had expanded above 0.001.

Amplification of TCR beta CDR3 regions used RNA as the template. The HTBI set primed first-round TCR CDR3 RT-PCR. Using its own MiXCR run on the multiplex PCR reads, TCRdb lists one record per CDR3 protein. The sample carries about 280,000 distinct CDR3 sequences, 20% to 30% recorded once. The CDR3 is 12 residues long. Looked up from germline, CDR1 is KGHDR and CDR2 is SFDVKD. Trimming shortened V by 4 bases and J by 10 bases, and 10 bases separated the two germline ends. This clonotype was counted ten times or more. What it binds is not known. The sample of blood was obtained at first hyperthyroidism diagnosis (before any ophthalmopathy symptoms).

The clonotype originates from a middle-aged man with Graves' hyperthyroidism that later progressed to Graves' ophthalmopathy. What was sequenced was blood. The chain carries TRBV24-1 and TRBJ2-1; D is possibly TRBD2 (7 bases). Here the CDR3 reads CATSEKGGEQFF. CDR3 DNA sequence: TGTGCCACCAGTGAGAAGGGGGGGGAGCAGTTCTTC.